Each of the 21 T cell receptor beta chains below was sequenced from the same sample in a study of cytomegalovirus exposure and HLA in healthy donors. TCRdb's table, derived via immunoSEQ multiplex PCR, lists solely in-frame clones and lacks some. The profile covers about 160,000 clones, with 89% appearing a single time and about a tenth taken by the ten largest. Sequenced material: PBMCs. Receptors were obtained from a woman aged 18-35 years in good health and CMV-seropositive.

The chain combines TRBV30 with TRBJ2-1; 7 nucleotides agree with TRBD2. CDR1 and CDR2 from the germline V gene are GTSNPN and SVGIG (reference sequence). This CDR3 comprises 13 residues. J gave up 6 bases and V 2 bases, and 4 bases lay outside the gene matches. The CDR3 sequence is CAWSISGSNEQFF. The CDR3 nucleotides read TGTGCCTGGAGTATTAGCGGGTCCAATGAGCAGTTCTTC.

A single count supports this clone. J is TRBJ2-2 and V is TRBV19; D is unresolved. There are 18 residues in the CDR3. V gave up 5 bases and J gave up 4 bases, with 23 bases separating them. Germline CDR1 LNHDA, CDR2 SQIVND (reference sequence). CDR3 protein: CASSPHHNVLPPTGELFF. The CDR3 nucleotides are TGTGCCAGTAGTCCCCATCACAACGTTCTCCCTCCCACCGGGGAGCTGTTTTTT.

The chain has TRBV2 and TRBJ2-5; D perhaps matches TRBD2 (7 bases). The CDR3 length is 16 residues. Germline V CDR1 and CDR2: SNHLY, FYNNEI. V was trimmed by 4 bases and J by 1 base, leaving 16 bases between them. The CDR3, as DNA: TGTGCCAGCAGTGCTCGGGGGGCTAGCCCCCAAGAGACCCAGTACTTC. Translating it yields CASSARGASPQETQYF.

The V gene is TRBV10-3, the J gene TRBJ1-1; TRBD1 aligns across 8 bases. Germline assignment: CDR1 ENHRY and CDR2 SYGVKD. Germline trimming cut 0 bases from V and 6 bases from J; bases unmatched to any gene: 0. The CDR3 is 13 residues long. The CDR3 sequence is CAISESDRAEAFF. The DNA of the CDR3 is TGTGCCATCAGTGAGTCGGACAGGGCTGAAGCTTTCTTT.

The chain couples TRBV5-6 to TRBJ2-1; 8 bases agree with TRBD2. CDR1 and CDR2 from the germline V gene are SGHDT and YYEEEE. This CDR3 region has 11 residues. V was clipped by 3 bases and J by 10 bases; unmatched bases: 0. CDR3 nucleotide sequence: TGTGCCAGCAGCTGGACTAGCGAGCAGTTCTTC. Translating it yields CASSWTSEQFF.

This clone was seen a handful of times. V is TRBV18 and J is TRBJ2-7, with 8 bases matching TRBD1. The germline CDR1 and CDR2 sequences are KGHSH and LQKENI. V dropped 2 bases and J dropped 3; count of bases not matched to a gene: 0. The CDR3 is 13 residues long. This CDR3 reads CASSPGTGYEQYF. The DNA for the CDR3 is TGTGCCAGCTCACCAGGGACAGGCTACGAGCAGTACTTC.

The rearrangement links TRBV27 to TRBJ2-1, with D maybe TRBD2 (5 bases). The CDR3 length is 19 residues. Germline lookup yields CDR1 MNHEY and CDR2 SMNVEV (reference sequence). V was cut by 5 bases and J by 1 base, with 24 bases left in between. The CDR3 bases are TGTGCCAGCAGTAGGCAGCCCGTTCGACTAACCTCGTCCTACAATGAGCAGTTCTTC. Protein sequence: CASSRQPVRLTSSYNEQFF.

V is TRBV10-1 and J is TRBJ1-2, with D unresolved. Trimming left V 3 bases short and J 0 bases short, with 5 bases between. Germline CDR1 and CDR2: WNHNN and SYGVQD (reference sequence). The CDR3 length is 13 residues. Written as DNA, the CDR3 is TGCGCCAGCAGTGAATCCGCTAACTATGGCTACACCTTC. Protein: CASSESANYGYTF.

The chain recombines TRBV7-2 with TRBJ2-2; no firm D call. The ends were cut back, 3 bases at V and 5 bases at J, with 7 bases in the middle. CDR1 SGHTA and CDR2 FQGNSA come from the germline V gene. This CDR3 spans 13 amino acids. The CDR3 spells CASSFIGTGELFF. The CDR3 bases are TGTGCCAGCAGCTTCATCGGGACCGGGGAGCTGTTTTTT.

The V and J genes are TRBV7-2 and TRBJ2-7, with D possibly TRBD1 on 5 matching bases. Per the germline V gene, CDR1 is SGHTA and CDR2 is FQGNSA. V was pared by 3 bases and J by 0 bases, with 12 bases between. The CDR3 spans 15 residues. The CDR3 here is CASSFPDTRSYEQYF. In nucleotides, the CDR3 is TGTGCCAGCAGCTTCCCGGACACACGCTCCTACGAGCAGTACTTC.

The V call is TRBV6-4, the J call TRBJ1-1; 8 nucleotides match TRBD1. The germline V gene encodes CDR1 MRHNA and CDR2 SNTAGT. The CDR3 is 13 residues long. With 6 bases clipped from V and 5 bases from J, the junction kept 5 bases outside the gene matches. CDR3: CASSADRATEAFF. The CDR3 nucleotides are TGTGCCAGCAGCGCGGACAGGGCGACTGAAGCTTTCTTT.

The gene calls are TRBV28 and TRBJ2-1; TRBD2 might be the D (6 bases). The CDR3 is 14 residues long. V lost 6 bases, J lost 9 bases, and 18 bases lay in between. Germline V CDR1 and CDR2: MDHEN, SYDVKM. Here the CDR3 reads CASSLSPAAGEQFF. CDR3 bases: TGTGCCAGCAGCTTGAGTCCGGCAGCGGGTGAGCAGTTCTTC. Full variable domain (outside the CDR3, taken from reference TRBV28 and TRBJ2-1): DVKVTQSSRYLVKRTGEKVFLECVQDMDHENMFWYRQDPGLGLRLIYFSYDVKMKEKGDIPEGYSVSREKKERFSLILESASTNQTSMYLCASSLSPAAGEQFFGPGTRLTVL.

The chain carries TRBV28 and TRBJ1-1; 9 positions agree with TRBD1. From germline, CDR1 is MDHEN and CDR2 SYDVKM. J lost 5 bases, V lost 7 bases, and 2 bases had no gene match. CDR3 length: 12 residues. The CDR3 loop is CASNDRGTEAFF. The CDR3 DNA reads TGTGCCAGCAATGACAGGGGGACTGAAGCTTTCTTT.

The J gene is TRBJ1-2, the V gene TRBV19; D call uncertain. CDR3 length: 12 residues. Germline V gene lookup returns CDR1 LNHDA and CDR2 SQIVND (reference sequence). V lost 7 bases, J lost 4 bases, and 10 bases lay in between. Written as DNA, the CDR3 is TGTGCCAGTATTACTCACAGCTATGGCTACACCTTC. Translated, it gives CASITHSYGYTF.

This chain joins TRBV6-1 and TRBJ2-4, with 9 bases that match TRBD1. Germline lookup yields CDR1 MNHNS and CDR2 SASEGT. Unmatched junction bases numbered 6, after V lost 10 bases and J lost 2 bases. There are 14 residues in the CDR3. CDR3 region: CATRTGAPKNIQYF. DNA of the CDR3: TGTGCCACCCGGACAGGGGCACCCAAAAACATTCAGTACTTC.

The rearrangement links TRBV6-5 to TRBJ2-3; possible D gene TRBD1, 6 bases. With 4 bases removed from V and 3 bases from J, the gap between germline ends came to 11 bases. The V gene's germline CDR1 is MNHEY and CDR2 SVGAGI. This CDR3 is 14 amino acids long. For the CDR3, the DNA is TGTGCCAGCAGTTCACAGGGCCATACAGATACGCAGTATTTT. Protein sequence: CASSSQGHTDTQYF.

V gene TRBV5-4 combines with J gene TRBJ2-1, with 9 bases lining up with TRBD2. This CDR3 is 13 amino acids long. J lost 10 bases, V lost 5 bases, and 7 bases had no gene match. The germline gives CDR1 SGHNT, CDR2 YYREEE (reference sequence). The CDR3, as DNA: TGTGCCAGCAGGGGTGGTCTAGCGGGAGAGCAGTTCTTC. This encodes CASRGGLAGEQFF. Combining the CDR3 with reference TRBV5-4 and TRBJ2-1 gives the whole variable domain ETGVTQSPTHLIKTRGQQVTLRCSSQSGHNTVSWYQQALGQGPQFIFQYYREEENGRGNFPPRFSGLQFPNYSSELNVNALELDDSALYLCASRGGLAGEQFFGPGTRLTVL.

J is TRBJ2-1 and V is TRBV7-3; tentative D call: TRBD2 (6 bases). In germline, CDR1 is SGHTA, CDR2 FQGTGA. The CDR3 sequence is 14 residues long. V lost 8 bases, J lost 16 bases, and 27 bases lay in between. Here the CDR3 DNA reads TGTGCCAGCGTGTCGGATCGGGCGGGACCGACCTATTTCTTC. Protein: CASVSDRAGPTYFF.

The J gene is TRBJ2-7, the V gene TRBV5-1; the match to TRBD1 covers 7 bases. From germline, CDR1 is SGHRS and CDR2 YFSETQ. This CDR3 region has 14 residues. The J segment lost 0 bases and the V segment lost 4 bases, leaving 4 bases of the junction unmatched. CDR3 nucleotide sequence: TGCGCCAGCAGCCGACAGGGTAGCTCCTACGAGCAGTACTTC. It encodes CASSRQGSSYEQYF.

This chain uses TRBV18 with TRBJ2-7, with TRBD1 matching over 8 bases. J gave up 12 bases and V 6 bases, and 13 bases lay outside the gene matches. The CDR3 is 13 amino acids. The germline V gene encodes CDR1 KGHSH and CDR2 LQKENI. CDR3 in DNA: TGTGCCAGCTCCCCCACCCCGGACAGGGCCCCGTACTTC. Translation: CASSPTPDRAPYF.

This chain links TRBV27 with TRBJ1-1; TRBD1 matches 7 bases. V lost 6 bases, J lost 4 bases, and 8 bases stayed unmatched. Per the germline V gene, CDR1 is MNHEY and CDR2 is SMNVEV (reference sequence). The CDR3 consists of 14 residues. The CDR3 sequence: CASRAIQGRTEAFF. The CDR3 DNA follows: TGTGCCAGCAGAGCCATACAGGGGCGCACTGAAGCTTTCTTT.